One sample yielded the 32 T cell receptor beta chains listed below, sequenced in a study of early T cells in non-severe SARS-CoV-2 infection. TCRdb redid the calling of the 5' RACE reads with MiXCR, one entry per CDR3 protein. The sample holds tens of thousands of distinct CDR3 sequences, roughly 4.9% seen once. The sequenced sample was whole blood. The receptors were gathered from an adult who was a healthcare worker with PCR-confirmed SARS-CoV-2 infection or an uninfected control (not recorded which).

This clonotype was observed at least ten times. The chain uses TRBV28 and TRBJ2-3; D is ambiguous. Germline lookup yields CDR1 MDHEN and CDR2 SYDVKM. The V end was cut by 6 bases, the J end by 7 bases, with 8 bases between. The CDR3 spans 11 residues. The CDR3 DNA reads TGTGCCAGCAGCCGCACTTATACGCAGTATTTT. Its translation: CASSRTYTQYF.

This chain connects TRBV7-2 to TRBJ2-5; 12 bases map to TRBD2. Germline values: CDR1 SGHTA, CDR2 FQGNSA. This CDR3 is 16 amino acids long. The V and J ends lost 5 bases and 4 bases, in that order; junction bases with no gene match: 8. The CDR3 loop is CASSPTSGRVGETQYF. The CDR3 DNA is TGTGCCAGCAGCCCGACTAGCGGGAGAGTGGGAGAGACCCAGTACTTC. The entire variable domain, with the rest obtained from reference TRBV7-2 and TRBJ2-5, is as follows: GAGVSQSPSNKVTEKGKDVELRCDPISGHTALYWYRQSLGQGLEFLIYFQGNSAPDKSGLPSDRFSAERTGGSVSTLTIQRTQQEDSAVYLCASSPTSGRVGETQYFGPGTRLLVL.

There are many counts of this clonotype. V gene TRBV12-3 or TRBV12-4 combines with J gene TRBJ2-3, with 7 bases that match TRBD1. Trimming removed 5 bases from V and 11 bases from J; junction bases left unmatched: 19. The CDR3 runs to 16 residues. CDR3 bases: TGTGCCAGCAGTACCCAAACAGGGGTGGGAAATATTATGCAGTATTTT. This sequence encodes CASSTQTGVGNIMQYF.

This clonotype was observed at least ten times. The chain is built from TRBV7-6 and TRBJ2-1, with 8 bases that match TRBD1. Losses at the gene ends were 6 bases for V and 6 bases for J; bases not matched to a gene: 10. Germline loops: CDR1 SGHVS, CDR2 FNYEAQ. The CDR3 spans 15 residues. In DNA, the CDR3 is TGTGCCAGCAGTAAACGCGGGACAGGCTTCAATGAGCAGTTCTTC. The encoded protein is CASSKRGTGFNEQFF.

This clonotype has only a few counts. This chain joins TRBV11-3 and TRBJ2-1, with TRBD2 matching over 8 bases. In germline, CDR1 is SGHNT, CDR2 YENEEA. Trimming cost V 0 bases and J 4 bases; bases outside gene matches: 20. This CDR3 is 21 amino acids long. The CDR3, as DNA: TGTGCCAGCAGCTTAGACTCCGGATTGCCCCGACGCGAGCGGGAGTACAATGAGCAGTTCTTC. It yields the protein CASSLDSGLPRREREYNEQFF.

This clonotype was found many times. DNA for the CDR3: TGTGCCAGCAGTTTAGGCGGGAGGGCCACAGATACGCAGTATTTT. This encodes CASSLGGRATDTQYF. V and J are TRBV12-3 or TRBV12-4 and TRBJ2-3; 9 bases align to TRBD2. The ends lost 1 base at V and 2 bases at J; junction bases unmatched: 1. CDR3 size: 15 residues.

This clonotype is categorized as medium-sized. The chain employs TRBV10-3 and TRBJ2-1, with D maybe TRBD2 (7 bases). Per germline, CDR1 ENHRY and CDR2 SYGVKD. This CDR3 has 15 residues. V lost 2 bases and J lost 5, with 13 bases in between. The CDR3 region is CAISEPLGGHNEQFF. CDR3 nucleotides: TGTGCCATCAGTGAGCCCCTCGGGGGGCACAATGAGCAGTTCTTC.

The table lists this clonotype with many counts. V gene TRBV12-2 combines with J gene TRBJ1-1; the table's D call, TRBD1, was not checked against the DNA. TRBV12-2 is a pseudogene segment. The CDR3 is 14 amino acids. CDR3 protein: CASRLAHRGTEAFF. CDR3 coding DNA: TGTGCAAGTCGCTTAGCGCACAGGGGCACTGAAGCTTTCTTT.

This clonotype has at least ten counts. The chain links TRBV2 to TRBJ2-2; D unresolved. V was trimmed by 7 bases and J by 6 bases, leaving 6 bases between them. The CDR3 is 11 residues long. Germline V gene lookup returns CDR1 SNHLY and CDR2 FYNNEI. The CDR3 DNA reads as TGTGCCAGCAAGGAAGCCGGGGAGCTGTTTTTT. Encoded protein: CASKEAGELFF.

This clonotype ranks as medium-sized. The J gene is TRBJ2-1, the V gene TRBV10-3; 12 bases are shared with TRBD2. The CDR3 is 14 residues long. V was clipped by 10 bases and J by 5 bases; unmatched bases: 6. In germline, CDR1 is ENHRY, CDR2 SYGVKD. Here the CDR3 reads CATLAGGADNEQFF. The CDR3 DNA reads as TGTGCCACCCTAGCGGGAGGGGCAGACAATGAGCAGTTCTTC.

This clonotype was seen ten or more times. J is TRBJ2-3 and V is TRBV2, with 9 nucleotides matching TRBD2. Germline lookup yields CDR1 SNHLY and CDR2 FYNNEI. Losses at the gene ends were 7 bases for V and 5 bases for J; bases not matched to a gene: 10. The CDR3 contains 15 residues. The CDR3 coding sequence is TGTGCCAGCACACGTGAAGCGGGAGGCAAAGATACGCAGTATTTT. This gives the protein CASTREAGGKDTQYF.

This clonotype was counted only a few times. In nucleotides, the CDR3 is TGTGCCAGCAGCTTATCCCCTCAGGCCTCACATCTAGCCAAAAACATTCAGTACTTC. Encoded protein: CASSLSPQASHLAKNIQYF. This sequence joins TRBV7-2 and TRBJ2-4; D not certain. The V end lost 2 bases, the J end lost 0 bases, and 20 bases lay between the germline ends. The CDR3 totals 19 residues. Germline lookup yields CDR1 SGHTA and CDR2 FQGNSA.

The chain combines TRBV7-2 with TRBJ1-4; TRBD1 matches 11 bases. Trimming removed 5 bases from V and 1 base from J; junction bases left unmatched: 6. Germline V gene data show CDR1 as SGHTA and CDR2 as FQGNSA. The CDR3 totals 17 residues. For the CDR3, the DNA is TGTGCCAGCAGCACCGGGACAGGGGGGCGAACTAATGAAAAACTGTTTTTT. It encodes CASSTGTGGRTNEKLFF.

This clonotype was counted ten times or more. The chain recombines TRBV28 with TRBJ2-7, with 13 bases matching TRBD2. The CDR3 runs to 15 residues. The trim removed 6 bases at V and 3 bases at J, leaving 5 bases unmatched. Per the germline V gene, CDR1 is MDHEN and CDR2 is SYDVKM. This CDR3 is CASRGTSGALYEQYF. For the CDR3, the DNA is TGTGCCAGCAGAGGGACTAGCGGGGCACTCTACGAGCAGTACTTC.

This chain uses TRBV6-6 with TRBJ2-7, with D possibly TRBD2 on 6 matching bases. CDR1 is MNHNY and CDR2 is SVGAGI in the germline V gene (reference sequence). Trimming cost V 2 bases and J 0 bases, with 11 bases left between them. The CDR3 covers 15 residues. CDR3 amino acids: CASSYEGLSSYEQYF. The CDR3 coding sequence is TGTGCCAGCAGTTACGAGGGACTGAGCTCCTACGAGCAGTACTTC.

This clonotype was detected many times. This rearrangement joins TRBV18 to TRBJ2-7; 11 positions match TRBD2. The CDR3 spans 14 residues. After removal of 8 bases from V and 3 bases from J, the junction contained 6 bases not matched to a gene. The V gene's germline CDR1 is KGHSH and CDR2 LQKENI. The chain's CDR3 is CASRGTSGNYEQYF. In DNA, the CDR3 is TGTGCCAGCCGGGGGACTAGCGGTAACTACGAGCAGTACTTC.

The V call is TRBV19, the J call TRBJ2-7, with a possible D match to TRBD2 (6 bases). The V end was cut by 3 bases, the J end by 6 bases, with 6 bases between. Germline CDR1 LNHDA, CDR2 SQIVND (reference sequence). This CDR3 contains 11 residues. The CDR3 region is CASSIGGEQYF. DNA for the CDR3: TGTGCCAGTAGTATCGGGGGCGAGCAGTACTTC. Together with reference TRBV19 and TRBJ2-7, the CDR3 gives the full variable domain: DGGITQSPKYLFRKEGQNVTLSCEQNLNHDAMYWYRQDPGQGLRLIYYSQIVNDFQKGDIAEGYSVSREKKESFPLTVTSAQKNPTAFYLCASSIGGEQYFGPGTRLTVT.

This clonotype was counted only a few times. The rearrangement uses TRBV6-1 and TRBJ2-7; D ambiguous. In germline, CDR1 is MNHNS, CDR2 SASEGT. The CDR3 loop spans 13 amino acids. V lost 3 bases and J 4 bases, leaving 10 bases between the germline ends. CDR3 sequence reads: CASSEIPQYEQYF. CDR3 nucleotide sequence: TGTGCCAGCAGTGAGATCCCCCAATACGAGCAGTACTTC.

Worth noting for this clonotype: This may arise from a read error, as a much more abundant clone is one base away. The chain joins TRBV18 to TRBJ2-1, with D perhaps TRBD2 (5 bases). Germline V gene sequence: CDR1 KGHSH, CDR2 LQKENI. The CDR3 covers 14 residues. The CDR3 spells CASSPLAPNRERFF. CDR3 nucleotide sequence: TGTGCCAGCTCACCGCTAGCCCCAAATAGAGAGCGGTTCTTC. Full variable domain (remainder filled in from reference TRBV18 and TRBJ2-1): NAGVMQNPRHLVRRRGQEARLRCSPMKGHSHVYWYRQLPEEGLKFMVYLQKENIIDESGMPKERFSAEFPKEGPSILRIQQVVRGDSAAYFCASSPLAPNRERFFGPGTRLTVL.

The rearrangement uses TRBV6-1 and TRBJ2-7, with D maybe TRBD1 (5 bases). CDR1 MNHNS and CDR2 SASEGT come from the germline V gene. V lost 4 bases to trimming and J lost 2 bases, with 15 bases between them. The CDR3 has 15 residues. The CDR3 protein is CASSVTGEPTYEQYF. The CDR3 nucleotides are TGTGCCAGCAGTGTAACAGGCGAACCAACCTACGAGCAGTACTTC.

The V gene is TRBV4-1, the J gene TRBJ2-3, with TRBD2 matching 8 bases. The CDR3 totals 18 residues. From germline, CDR1 is MGHRA and CDR2 YSYEKL. J gave up 3 bases and V 1 base, and 12 bases lay outside the gene matches. The DNA of the CDR3 is TGCGCCAGCAGCCAAGGGCCGACAGCGGGAGTCAAAACAGATACGCAGTATTTT. It translates to CASSQGPTAGVKTDTQYF.

There are a few counts of this clonotype. V is TRBV7-2 and J is TRBJ1-5, with 7 bases aligning to TRBD1. J gave up 1 base and V 5 bases, and 5 bases lay outside the gene matches. The length of the CDR3 is 15 residues. CDR1 SGHTA and CDR2 FQGNSA come from the germline V gene. As DNA, the CDR3 is TGTGCCAGCAGCCCGGGACAGCTGAGCAATCAGCCCCAGCATTTT. Translation: CASSPGQLSNQPQHF.

There are many counts of this clonotype. This chain joins TRBV20-1 and TRBJ2-1; TRBD2 aligns across 13 bases. Trimming removed 3 bases from V and 8 bases from J; junction bases left unmatched: 7. CDR1 DFQATT and CDR2 SNEGSKA come from the germline V gene (reference sequence). The length of the CDR3 is 15 residues. In DNA form, the CDR3 reads TGCAGTGCTAGTCAGAGGACTAGCGGGAGCGATGAGCAGTTCTTC. This translates into CSASQRTSGSDEQFF.

This clonotype appeared many times. The rearrangement links TRBV14 to TRBJ2-7; D call uncertain. The CDR3 runs 13 residues. Trimming stripped 6 bases from V and 0 bases from J, with 9 bases between. Germline V gene sequence: CDR1 SGHDN, CDR2 FVKESK. As DNA, the CDR3 is TGTGCCAGCAGTCCCCCAGACTCCTACGAGCAGTACTTC. Encoded protein: CASSPPDSYEQYF.

The gene calls are TRBV7-8 and TRBJ1-2, with 8 bases fitting TRBD1. The CDR3 is 13 amino acids. Trimming removed 5 bases from V and 8 bases from J; junction bases left unmatched: 7. Germline loops: CDR1 SGHVS, CDR2 FQNEAQ. CDR3: CASSLGQGRGYTF. CDR3 nucleotide sequence: TGTGCCAGCAGCCTTGGACAGGGCCGGGGCTACACCTTC.

This clonotype was recorded at least ten times. The chain combines TRBV12-3 or TRBV12-4 with TRBJ2-5, with 8 nucleotides matching TRBD2. The CDR3 has 16 residues. The V segment lost 5 bases and the J segment 2 bases; nucleotides outside the gene matches: 10. The DNA for the CDR3 is TGTGCCAGCAGTCCTAGGATAGCGGGGCTACAAGAGACCCAGTACTTC. Protein sequence: CASSPRIAGLQETQYF.

This clonotype has at least ten counts. V is TRBV4-3 and J is TRBJ2-3; 10 bases match TRBD2. CDR1 and CDR2 from the germline V gene are LGHNA and YSLEER. The CDR3 is 17 amino acids. The V gene end was trimmed by 0 bases and the J gene end by 4 bases; junction bases not matched to a gene: 7. The CDR3 protein is CASSQDSSGRWADTQYF. CDR3 bases: TGCGCCAGCAGCCAAGATAGTAGCGGGAGGTGGGCAGATACGCAGTATTTT.

This clonotype appeared many times. The V and J genes are TRBV7-9 and TRBJ2-3; the match to TRBD2 covers 7 bases. There are 14 residues in the CDR3. Germline trimming cut 3 bases from V and 4 bases from J; bases unmatched to any gene: 4. From germline, CDR1 is SEHNR and CDR2 FQNEAQ (reference sequence). The CDR3 spells CASSLGGAADTQYF. The CDR3 DNA reads as TGTGCCAGCAGCTTGGGAGGGGCCGCAGATACGCAGTATTTT.

This rearrangement joins TRBV7-8 to TRBJ2-7, with a weak D call TRBD1 (5 bases). Per the germline V gene, CDR1 is SGHVS and CDR2 is FQNEAQ. Deletions cut 2 bases from V and 3 bases from J, with 20 bases between. This CDR3 region has 17 residues. CDR3 sequence reads: CASSLTRTPKTLYEQYF. CDR3 sequence (DNA): TGTGCCAGCAGCTTAACCCGGACACCCAAGACCCTCTACGAGCAGTACTTC.

This clonotype was picked up a small number of times. V gene TRBV2 combines with J gene TRBJ2-3; D is possibly TRBD2 (6 bases). The V gene lost 6 bases and the J gene lost 8 bases, with 12 bases spanning the gap. This CDR3 contains 12 residues. Germline CDR1 reads SNHLY; CDR2 reads FYNNEI. The CDR3 here is CASRETSITQYF. For the CDR3, the DNA is TGTGCCAGCAGGGAGACTAGTATTACGCAGTATTTT.

This clonotype was observed at least ten times. J is TRBJ2-2 and V is TRBV6-2 or TRBV6-3, with 12 bases identical to TRBD2. Looked up from germline, CDR1 is MNHEY and CDR2 is SVGEGT. The V and J ends lost 5 bases and 6 bases, in that order; junction bases with no gene match: 4. The length of the CDR3 is 15 residues. As DNA, the CDR3 is TGTGCCAGCAGTGCGACTAGCGGGAGTGCCGGGGAGCTGTTTTTT. Amino acids: CASSATSGSAGELFF.

This clonotype was counted between two and nine times. The gene calls are TRBV2 and TRBJ2-1; 8 bases line up with TRBD2. V trimming: 10 bases; J trimming: 6 bases; junction bases outside the gene matches: 11. Germline CDR1 reads SNHLY; CDR2 reads FYNNEI. The CDR3 is made up of 14 amino acids. CDR3 coding DNA: TGTGCCATCCGGGAGGGGGAGGGCCCCAATGAGCAGTTCTTC. Its protein product is CAIREGEGPNEQFF.